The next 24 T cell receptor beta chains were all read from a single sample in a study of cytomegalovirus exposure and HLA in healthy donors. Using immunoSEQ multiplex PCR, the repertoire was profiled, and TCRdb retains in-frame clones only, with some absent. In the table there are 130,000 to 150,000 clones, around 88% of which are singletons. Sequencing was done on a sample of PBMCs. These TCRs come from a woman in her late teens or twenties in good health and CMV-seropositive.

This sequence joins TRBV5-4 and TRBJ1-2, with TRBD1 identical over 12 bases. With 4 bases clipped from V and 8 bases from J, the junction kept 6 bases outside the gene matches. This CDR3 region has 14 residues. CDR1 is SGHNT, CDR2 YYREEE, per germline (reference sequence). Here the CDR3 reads CASSGDRGRGGYTF. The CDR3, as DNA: TGTGCCAGCAGCGGGGACAGGGGGCGCGGAGGCTACACCTTC. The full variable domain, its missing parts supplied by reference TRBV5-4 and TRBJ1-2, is ETGVTQSPTHLIKTRGQQVTLRCSSQSGHNTVSWYQQALGQGPQFIFQYYREEENGRGNFPPRFSGLQFPNYSSELNVNALELDDSALYLCASSGDRGRGGYTFGSGTRLTVV.

In DNA form, the CDR3 reads TGTGCCAGCAGACCCGGTAGCGGATACTACGAGCAGTACTTC. Translating it yields CASRPGSGYYEQYF. The chain carries TRBV27 and TRBJ2-7, with a weak D call TRBD2 (6 bases). This CDR3 comprises 14 residues. V was shortened by 6 bases and J by 3 bases, with 15 bases between the two germline ends. Germline CDR1 is MNHEY and CDR2 is SMNVEV (reference sequence).

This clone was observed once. CDR3 residues: CASSTQGGNTIYF. In DNA, the CDR3 is TGTGCCAGCAGCACACAGGGTGGAAACACCATATATTTT. The J gene is TRBJ1-3, the V gene TRBV5-4; D may be TRBD1 (6 bases). Per the germline V gene, CDR1 is SGHNT and CDR2 is YYREEE (reference sequence). Trimming shortened V by 4 bases and J by 3 bases, and 8 bases separated the two germline ends. CDR3 length: 13 residues.

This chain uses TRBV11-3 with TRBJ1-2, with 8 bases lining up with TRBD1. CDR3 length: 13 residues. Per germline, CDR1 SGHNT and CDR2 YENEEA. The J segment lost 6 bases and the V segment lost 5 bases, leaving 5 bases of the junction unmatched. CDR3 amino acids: CASSTLQGDGYTF. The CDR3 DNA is TGTGCCAGCAGCACCCTACAGGGGGATGGCTACACCTTC.

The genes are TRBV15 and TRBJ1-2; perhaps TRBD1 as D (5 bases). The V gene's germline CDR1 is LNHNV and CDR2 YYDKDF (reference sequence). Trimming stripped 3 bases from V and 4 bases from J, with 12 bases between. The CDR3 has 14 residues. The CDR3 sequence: CATSREWGFYGYTF. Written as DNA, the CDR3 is TGTGCCACCAGCAGGGAATGGGGCTTCTATGGCTACACCTTC.

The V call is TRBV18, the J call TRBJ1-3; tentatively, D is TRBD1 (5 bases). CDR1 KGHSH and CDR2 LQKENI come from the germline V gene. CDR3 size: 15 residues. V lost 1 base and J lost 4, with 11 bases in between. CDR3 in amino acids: CASSPQAGRGNTIYF. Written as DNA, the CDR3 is TGTGCCAGCTCACCACAGGCGGGACGGGGAAACACCATATATTTT.

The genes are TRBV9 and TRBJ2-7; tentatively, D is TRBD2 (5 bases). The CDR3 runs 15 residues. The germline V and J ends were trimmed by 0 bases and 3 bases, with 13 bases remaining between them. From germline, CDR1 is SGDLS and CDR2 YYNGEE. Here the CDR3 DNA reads TGTGCCAGCAGCGTAGGGCCGGGAACCTACTACGAGCAGTACTTC. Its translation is CASSVGPGTYYEQYF.

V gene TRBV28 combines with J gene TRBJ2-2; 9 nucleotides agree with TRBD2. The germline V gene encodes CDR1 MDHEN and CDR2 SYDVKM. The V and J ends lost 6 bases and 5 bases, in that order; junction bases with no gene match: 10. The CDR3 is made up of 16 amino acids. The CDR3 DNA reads TGTGCCAGCAGCCGGGTGCGGGAGGGACGGACCGGGGAGCTGTTTTTT. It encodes CASSRVREGRTGELFF.

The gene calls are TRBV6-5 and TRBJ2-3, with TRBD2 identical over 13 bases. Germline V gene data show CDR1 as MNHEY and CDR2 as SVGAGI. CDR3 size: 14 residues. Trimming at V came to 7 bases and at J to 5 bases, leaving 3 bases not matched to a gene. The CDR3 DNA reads TGTGCCAGCACCCGGACTAGCGGGAGAGATACGCAGTATTTT. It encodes CASTRTSGRDTQYF.

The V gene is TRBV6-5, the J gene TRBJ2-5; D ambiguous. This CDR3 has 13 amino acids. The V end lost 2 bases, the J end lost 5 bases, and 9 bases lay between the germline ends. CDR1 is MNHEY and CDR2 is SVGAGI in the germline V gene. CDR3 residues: CASSYGRGETQYF. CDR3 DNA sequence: TGTGCCAGCAGTTACGGGCGTGGCGAGACCCAGTACTTC.

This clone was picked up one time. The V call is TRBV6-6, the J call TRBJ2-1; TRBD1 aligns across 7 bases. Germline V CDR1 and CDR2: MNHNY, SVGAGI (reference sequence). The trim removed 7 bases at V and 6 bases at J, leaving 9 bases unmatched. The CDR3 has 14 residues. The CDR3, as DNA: TGTGCCAGCAAGGTGGACAGGAGTTTCAATGAGCAGTTCTTC. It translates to CASKVDRSFNEQFF.

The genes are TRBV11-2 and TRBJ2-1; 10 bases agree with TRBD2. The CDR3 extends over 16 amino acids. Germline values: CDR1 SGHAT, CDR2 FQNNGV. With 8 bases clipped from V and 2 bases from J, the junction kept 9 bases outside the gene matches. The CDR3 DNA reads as TGTGCCAGCCCCCCAGCGGGGGGGCAGCCCTACAATGAGCAGTTCTTC. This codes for CASPPAGGQPYNEQFF.

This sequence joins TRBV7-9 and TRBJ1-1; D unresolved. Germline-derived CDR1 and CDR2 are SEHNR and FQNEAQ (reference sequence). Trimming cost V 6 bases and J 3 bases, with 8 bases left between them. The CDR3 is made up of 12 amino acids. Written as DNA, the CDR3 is TGTGCCAGCAGAGATCAGGACACTGAAGCTTTCTTT. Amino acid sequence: CASRDQDTEAFF.

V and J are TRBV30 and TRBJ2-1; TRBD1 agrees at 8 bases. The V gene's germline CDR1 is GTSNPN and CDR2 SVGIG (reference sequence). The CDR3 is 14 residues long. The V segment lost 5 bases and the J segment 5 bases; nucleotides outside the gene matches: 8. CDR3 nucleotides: TGTGCCTGGGGTAAATGGACAGGGAACAATGAGCAGTTCTTC. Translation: CAWGKWTGNNEQFF.

The CDR3, as DNA: TGTGCCAGCAGCGCTTCCGGGACACTTAACTATGGCTACACCTTC. Translating gives CASSASGTLNYGYTF. This sequence joins TRBV9 and TRBJ1-2; D perhaps matches TRBD1 (6 bases). Germline CDR1 and CDR2: SGDLS and YYNGEE. There are 15 residues in the CDR3. V was clipped by 3 bases and J by 1 base, with 13 bases between them.

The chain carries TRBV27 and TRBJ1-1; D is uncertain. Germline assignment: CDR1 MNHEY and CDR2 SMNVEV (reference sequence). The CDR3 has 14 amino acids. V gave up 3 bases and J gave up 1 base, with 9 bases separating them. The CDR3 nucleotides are TGTGCCAGCAGTTTTTACAACAGGAACACTGAAGCTTTCTTT. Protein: CASSFYNRNTEAFF.

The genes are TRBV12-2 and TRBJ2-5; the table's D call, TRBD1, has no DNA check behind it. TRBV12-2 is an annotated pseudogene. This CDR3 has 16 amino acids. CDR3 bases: TGTGCAAGTCGCTTACCGTGTACAGGGCTCCAAGAGACCCAGTACTTC. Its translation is CASRLPCTGLQETQYF.

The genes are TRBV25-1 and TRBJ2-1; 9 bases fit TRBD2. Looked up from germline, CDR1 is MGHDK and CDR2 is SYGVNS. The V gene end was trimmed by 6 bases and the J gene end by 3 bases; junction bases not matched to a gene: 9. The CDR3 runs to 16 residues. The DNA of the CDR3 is TGTGCCAGCAGGACTAGCGGAACCTCCAACTACAATGAGCAGTTCTTC. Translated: CASRTSGTSNYNEQFF.

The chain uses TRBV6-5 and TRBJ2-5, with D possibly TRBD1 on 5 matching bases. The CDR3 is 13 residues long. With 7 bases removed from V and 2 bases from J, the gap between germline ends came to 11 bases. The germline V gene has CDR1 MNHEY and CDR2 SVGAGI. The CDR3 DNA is TGTGCCAGCACCAAGGACACTCAAGAGACCCAGTACTTC. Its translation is CASTKDTQETQYF.

CDR3 residues: CASSPGDRGYEQYF. CDR3 DNA sequence: TGTGCCAGCAGCCCCGGGGACAGGGGATACGAGCAGTACTTC. The chain joins TRBV28 to TRBJ2-7, with TRBD1 identical over 10 bases. This CDR3 is built from 14 residues. Germline CDR1 reads MDHEN; CDR2 reads SYDVKM. Losses at the gene ends were 6 bases for V and 4 bases for J; bases not matched to a gene: 6.

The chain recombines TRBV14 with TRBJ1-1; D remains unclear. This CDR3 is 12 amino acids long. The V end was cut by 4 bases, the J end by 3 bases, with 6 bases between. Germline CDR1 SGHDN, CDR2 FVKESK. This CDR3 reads CASSPRYTEAFF. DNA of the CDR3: TGTGCCAGCAGCCCGCGTTACACTGAAGCTTTCTTT.

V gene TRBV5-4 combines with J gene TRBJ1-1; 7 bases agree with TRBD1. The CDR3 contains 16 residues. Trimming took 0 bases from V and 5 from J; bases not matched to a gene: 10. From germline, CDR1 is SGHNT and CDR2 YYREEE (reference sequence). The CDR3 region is CASSLATGVGRTEAFF. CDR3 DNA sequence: TGTGCCAGCAGCTTGGCAACAGGGGTGGGGAGGACTGAAGCTTTCTTT.

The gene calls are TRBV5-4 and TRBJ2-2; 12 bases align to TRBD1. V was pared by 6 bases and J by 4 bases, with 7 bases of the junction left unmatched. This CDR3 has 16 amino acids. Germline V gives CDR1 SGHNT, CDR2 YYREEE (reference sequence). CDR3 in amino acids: CASTRRDRGPTGELFF. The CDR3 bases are TGTGCCAGCACCCGCCGGGACAGGGGGCCCACCGGGGAGCTGTTTTTT.

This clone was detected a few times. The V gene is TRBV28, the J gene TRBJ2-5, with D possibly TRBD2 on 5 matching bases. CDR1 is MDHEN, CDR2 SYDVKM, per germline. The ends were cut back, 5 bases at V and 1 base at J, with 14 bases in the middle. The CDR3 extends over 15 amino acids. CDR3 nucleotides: TGTGCCAGCAGTCCCCGGCGGGTCCCCCAAGAGACCCAGTACTTC. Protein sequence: CASSPRRVPQETQYF.